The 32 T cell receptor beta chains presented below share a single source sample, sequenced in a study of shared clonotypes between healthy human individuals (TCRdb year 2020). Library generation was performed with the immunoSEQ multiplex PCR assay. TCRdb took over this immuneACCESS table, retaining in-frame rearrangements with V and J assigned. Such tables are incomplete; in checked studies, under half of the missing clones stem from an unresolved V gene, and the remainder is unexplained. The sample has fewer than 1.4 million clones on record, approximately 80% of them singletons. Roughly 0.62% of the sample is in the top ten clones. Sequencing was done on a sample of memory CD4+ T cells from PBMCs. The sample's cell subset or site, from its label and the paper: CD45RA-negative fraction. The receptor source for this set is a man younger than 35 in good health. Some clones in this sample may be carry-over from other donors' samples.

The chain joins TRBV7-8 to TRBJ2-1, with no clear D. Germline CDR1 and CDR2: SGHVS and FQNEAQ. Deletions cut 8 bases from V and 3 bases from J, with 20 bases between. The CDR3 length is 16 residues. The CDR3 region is CASGPPPLGFYNEQFF. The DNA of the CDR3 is TGTGCCAGCGGCCCCCCACCGCTAGGGTTCTACAATGAGCAGTTCTTC.

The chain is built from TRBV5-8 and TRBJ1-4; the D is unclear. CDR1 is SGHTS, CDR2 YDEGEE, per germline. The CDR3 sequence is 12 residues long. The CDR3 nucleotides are TGTGCGGCAGGAGGTTTTAATGAAAAACTGTTTTTT. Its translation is CAAGGFNEKLFF.

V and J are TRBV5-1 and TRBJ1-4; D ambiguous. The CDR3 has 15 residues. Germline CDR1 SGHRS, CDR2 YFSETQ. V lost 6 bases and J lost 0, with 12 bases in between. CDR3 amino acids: CASTFQGTTNEKLFF. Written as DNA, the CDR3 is TGCGCCAGCACCTTCCAAGGGACAACTAATGAAAAACTGTTTTTT.

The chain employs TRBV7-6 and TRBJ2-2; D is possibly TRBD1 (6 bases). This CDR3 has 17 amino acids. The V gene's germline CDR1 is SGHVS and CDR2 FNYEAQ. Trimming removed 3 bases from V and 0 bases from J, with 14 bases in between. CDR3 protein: CASSFGHRASNTGELFF. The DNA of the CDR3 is TGTGCCAGCAGCTTCGGGCACAGGGCCTCGAACACCGGGGAGCTGTTTTTT.

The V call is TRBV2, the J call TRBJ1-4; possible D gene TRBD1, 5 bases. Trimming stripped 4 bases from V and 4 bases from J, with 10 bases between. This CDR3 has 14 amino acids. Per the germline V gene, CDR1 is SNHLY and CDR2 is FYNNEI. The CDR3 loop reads CASSVNRINEKLFF. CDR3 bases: TGTGCCAGCAGTGTTAACAGGATTAATGAAAAACTGTTTTTT.

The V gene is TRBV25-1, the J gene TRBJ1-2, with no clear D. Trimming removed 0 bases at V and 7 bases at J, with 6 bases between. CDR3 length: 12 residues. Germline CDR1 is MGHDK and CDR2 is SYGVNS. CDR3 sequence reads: CASSEYPSGYTF. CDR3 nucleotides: TGTGCCAGCAGTGAATACCCAAGTGGCTACACCTTC.

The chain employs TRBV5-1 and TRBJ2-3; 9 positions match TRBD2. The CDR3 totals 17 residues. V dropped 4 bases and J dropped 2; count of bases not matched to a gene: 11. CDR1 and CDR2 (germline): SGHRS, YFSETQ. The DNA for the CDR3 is TGCGCCAGCAGCCCTAATAGACTAGCGGAAGTCACAGATACGCAGTATTTT. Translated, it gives CASSPNRLAEVTDTQYF.

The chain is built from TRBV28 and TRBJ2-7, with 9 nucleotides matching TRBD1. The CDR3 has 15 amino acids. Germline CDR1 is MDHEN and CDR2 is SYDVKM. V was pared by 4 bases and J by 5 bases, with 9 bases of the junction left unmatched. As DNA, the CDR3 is TGTGCCAGCAGTTCCCCCCAAACAGGGGGCGACGAGCAGTACTTC. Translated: CASSSPQTGGDEQYF. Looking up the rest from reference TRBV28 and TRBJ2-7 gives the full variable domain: DVKVTQSSRYLVKRTGEKVFLECVQDMDHENMFWYRQDPGLGLRLIYFSYDVKMKEKGDIPEGYSVSREKKERFSLILESASTNQTSMYLCASSSPQTGGDEQYFGPGTRLTVT.

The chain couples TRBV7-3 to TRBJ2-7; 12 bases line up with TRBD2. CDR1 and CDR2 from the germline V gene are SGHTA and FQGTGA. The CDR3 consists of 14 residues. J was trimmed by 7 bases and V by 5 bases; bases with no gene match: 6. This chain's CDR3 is CASSASGRAGEQYF. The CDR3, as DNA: TGTGCCAGCAGCGCTAGCGGGAGGGCCGGAGAGCAGTACTTC.

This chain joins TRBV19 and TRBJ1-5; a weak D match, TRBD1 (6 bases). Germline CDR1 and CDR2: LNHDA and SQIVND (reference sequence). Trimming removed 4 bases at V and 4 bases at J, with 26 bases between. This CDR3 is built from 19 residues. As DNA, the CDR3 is TGTGCCAGTAGTAACCCGGGGGCCAGTGGGGATCGAAATAATCAGCCCCAGCATTTT. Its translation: CASSNPGASGDRNNQPQHF.

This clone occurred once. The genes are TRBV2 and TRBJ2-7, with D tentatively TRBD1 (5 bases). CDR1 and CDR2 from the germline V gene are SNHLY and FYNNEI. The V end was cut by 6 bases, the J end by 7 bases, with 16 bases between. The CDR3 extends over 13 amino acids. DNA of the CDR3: TGTGCCAGCAGAGTGGGGCCTAGGGGTGAGCAGTACTTC. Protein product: CASRVGPRGEQYF.

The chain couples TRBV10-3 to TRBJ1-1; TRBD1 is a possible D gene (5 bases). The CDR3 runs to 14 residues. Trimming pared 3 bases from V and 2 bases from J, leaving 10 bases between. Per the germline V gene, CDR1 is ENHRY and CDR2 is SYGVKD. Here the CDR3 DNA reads TGTGCCATCAGTGATTCTCAGGGCAACACTGAAGCTTTCTTT. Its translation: CAISDSQGNTEAFF.

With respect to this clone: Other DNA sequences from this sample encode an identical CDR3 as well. The CDR3 loop is CASRRDSYEQYF. The CDR3 DNA reads as TGCGCCAGCAGACGGGATAGCTACGAGCAGTACTTC. The chain couples TRBV5-1 to TRBJ2-7, with D perhaps TRBD2 (5 bases). From germline, CDR1 is SGHRS and CDR2 YFSETQ. The CDR3 length is 12 residues. Trimming removed 5 bases from V and 3 bases from J, with 9 bases in between.

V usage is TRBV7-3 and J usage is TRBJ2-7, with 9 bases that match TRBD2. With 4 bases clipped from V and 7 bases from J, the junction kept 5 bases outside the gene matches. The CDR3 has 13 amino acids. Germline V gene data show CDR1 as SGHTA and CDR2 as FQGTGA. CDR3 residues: CASSSGLASEQYF. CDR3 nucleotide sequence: TGTGCCAGCAGCTCGGGACTAGCATCTGAGCAGTACTTC.

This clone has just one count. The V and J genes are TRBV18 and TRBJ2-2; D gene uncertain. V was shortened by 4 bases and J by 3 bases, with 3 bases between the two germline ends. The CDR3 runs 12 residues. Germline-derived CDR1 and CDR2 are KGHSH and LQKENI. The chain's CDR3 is CASSQDTGELFF. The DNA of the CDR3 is TGTGCCAGCTCACAAGACACCGGGGAGCTGTTTTTT. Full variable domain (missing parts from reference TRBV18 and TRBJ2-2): NAGVMQNPRHLVRRRGQEARLRCSPMKGHSHVYWYRQLPEEGLKFMVYLQKENIIDESGMPKERFSAEFPKEGPSILRIQQVVRGDSAAYFCASSQDTGELFFGEGSRLTVL.

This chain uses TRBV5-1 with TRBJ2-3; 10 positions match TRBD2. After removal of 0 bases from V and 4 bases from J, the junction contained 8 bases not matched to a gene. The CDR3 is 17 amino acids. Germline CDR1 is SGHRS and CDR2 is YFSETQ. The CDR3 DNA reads TGCGCCAGCAGCTTGGCCGTAGCGGGAGGTTTGGCAGATACGCAGTATTTT. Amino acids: CASSLAVAGGLADTQYF.

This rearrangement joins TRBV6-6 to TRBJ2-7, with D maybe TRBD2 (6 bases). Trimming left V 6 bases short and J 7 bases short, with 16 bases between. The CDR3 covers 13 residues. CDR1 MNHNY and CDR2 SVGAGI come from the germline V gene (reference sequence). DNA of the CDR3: TGTGCCAGCAGCTTCGGACTATCGGCTGAGCAGTACTTC. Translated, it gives CASSFGLSAEQYF.

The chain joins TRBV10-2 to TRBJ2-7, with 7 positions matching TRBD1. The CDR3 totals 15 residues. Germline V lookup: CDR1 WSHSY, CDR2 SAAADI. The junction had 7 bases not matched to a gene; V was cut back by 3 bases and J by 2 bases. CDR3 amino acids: CASSDIEGATYEQYF. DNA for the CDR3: TGCGCCAGCAGTGACATTGAGGGGGCCACCTACGAGCAGTACTTC.

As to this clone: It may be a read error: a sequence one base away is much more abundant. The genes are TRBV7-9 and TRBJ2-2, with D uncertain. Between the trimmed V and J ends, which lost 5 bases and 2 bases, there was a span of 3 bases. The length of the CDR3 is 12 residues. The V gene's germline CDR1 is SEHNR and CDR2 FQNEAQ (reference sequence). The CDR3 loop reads CASSPNTGELFF. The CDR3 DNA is TGTGCCAGCAGCCCCAACACCGGGGAGCTGTTTTTT.

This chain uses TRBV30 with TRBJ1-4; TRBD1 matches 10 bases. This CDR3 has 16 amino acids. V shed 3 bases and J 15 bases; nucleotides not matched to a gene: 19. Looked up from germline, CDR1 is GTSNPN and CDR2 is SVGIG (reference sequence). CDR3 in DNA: TGTGCCTGGAGAAATTCGGGACAGGGGCTTTGTGCGTTTGTGTTTTTT. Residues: CAWRNSGQGLCAFVFF.

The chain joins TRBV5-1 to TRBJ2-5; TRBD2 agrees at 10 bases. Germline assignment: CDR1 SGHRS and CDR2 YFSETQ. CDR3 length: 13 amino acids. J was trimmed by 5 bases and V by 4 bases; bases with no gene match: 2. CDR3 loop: CASSPGLAETQYF. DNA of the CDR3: TGCGCCAGCAGCCCGGGACTAGCGGAGACCCAGTACTTC. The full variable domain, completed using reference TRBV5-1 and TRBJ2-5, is KAGVTQTPRYLIKTRGQQVTLSCSPISGHRSVSWYQQTPGQGLQFLFEYFSETQRNKGNFPGRFSGRQFSNSRSEMNVSTLELGDSALYLCASSPGLAETQYFGPGTRLLVL.

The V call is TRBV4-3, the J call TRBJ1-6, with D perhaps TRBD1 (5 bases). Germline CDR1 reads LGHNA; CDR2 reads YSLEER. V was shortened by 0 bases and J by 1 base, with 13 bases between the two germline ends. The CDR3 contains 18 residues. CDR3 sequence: CASSQDFRQGSYNSPLHF. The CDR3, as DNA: TGCGCCAGCAGCCAAGATTTTCGGCAGGGATCCTATAATTCACCCCTCCACTTT.

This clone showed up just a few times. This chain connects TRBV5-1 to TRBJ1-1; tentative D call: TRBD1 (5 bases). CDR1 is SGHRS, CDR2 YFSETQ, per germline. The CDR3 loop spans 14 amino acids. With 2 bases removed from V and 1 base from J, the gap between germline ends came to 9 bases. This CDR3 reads CASSFQTENTEAFF. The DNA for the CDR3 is TGCGCCAGCAGCTTCCAGACAGAGAACACTGAAGCTTTCTTT.

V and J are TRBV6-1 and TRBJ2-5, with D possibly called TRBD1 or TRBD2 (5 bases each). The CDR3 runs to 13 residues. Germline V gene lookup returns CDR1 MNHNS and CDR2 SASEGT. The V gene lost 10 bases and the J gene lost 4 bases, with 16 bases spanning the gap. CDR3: CAIRAGAGETQYF. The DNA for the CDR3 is TGTGCCATCAGGGCCGGGGCCGGAGAGACCCAGTACTTC.

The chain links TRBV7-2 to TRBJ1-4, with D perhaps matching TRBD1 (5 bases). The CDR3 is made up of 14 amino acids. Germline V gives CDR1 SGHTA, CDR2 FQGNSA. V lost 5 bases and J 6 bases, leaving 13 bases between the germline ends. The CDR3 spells CASSRSGGHEKLFF. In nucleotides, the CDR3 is TGTGCCAGCAGCCGCTCCGGGGGACATGAAAAACTGTTTTTT.

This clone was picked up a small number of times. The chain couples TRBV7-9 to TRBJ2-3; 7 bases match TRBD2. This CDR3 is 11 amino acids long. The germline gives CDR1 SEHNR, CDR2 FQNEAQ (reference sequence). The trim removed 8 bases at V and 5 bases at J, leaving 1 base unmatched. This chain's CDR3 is CASGEGDTQYF. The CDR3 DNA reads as TGTGCCAGCGGGGAGGGAGATACGCAGTATTTT.

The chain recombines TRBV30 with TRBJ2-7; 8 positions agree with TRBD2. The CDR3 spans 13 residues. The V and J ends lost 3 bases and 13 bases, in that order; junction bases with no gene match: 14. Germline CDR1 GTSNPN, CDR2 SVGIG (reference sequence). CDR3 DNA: TGTGCCTGGAGCCCTATCGGGAGGGGACTCGGATACTTC. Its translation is CAWSPIGRGLGYF.

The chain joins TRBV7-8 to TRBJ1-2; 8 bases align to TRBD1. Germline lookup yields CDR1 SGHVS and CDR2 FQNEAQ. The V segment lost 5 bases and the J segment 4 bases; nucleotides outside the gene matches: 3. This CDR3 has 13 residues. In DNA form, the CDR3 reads TGTGCCAGCAGCGCGACAGGGGTCTATGGCTACACCTTC. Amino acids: CASSATGVYGYTF.

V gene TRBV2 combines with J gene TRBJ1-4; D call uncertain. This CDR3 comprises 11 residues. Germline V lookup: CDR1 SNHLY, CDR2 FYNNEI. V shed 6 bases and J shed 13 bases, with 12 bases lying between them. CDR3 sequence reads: CASSDFATLFF. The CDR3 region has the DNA TGTGCCAGCAGCGATTTTGCGACACTGTTTTTT.

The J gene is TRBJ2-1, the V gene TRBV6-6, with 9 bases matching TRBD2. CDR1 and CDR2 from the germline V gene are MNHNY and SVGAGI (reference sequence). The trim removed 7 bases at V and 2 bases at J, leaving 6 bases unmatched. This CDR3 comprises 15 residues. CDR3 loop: CASTLLAGTYNEQFF. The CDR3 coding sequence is TGTGCCAGCACCCTCCTAGCGGGAACCTACAATGAGCAGTTCTTC.

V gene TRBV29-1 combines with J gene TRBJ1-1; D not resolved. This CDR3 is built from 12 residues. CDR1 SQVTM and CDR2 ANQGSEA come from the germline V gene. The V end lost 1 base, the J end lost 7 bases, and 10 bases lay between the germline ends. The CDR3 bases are TGCAGCGTTGAAGGGTATAGAGATGAAGCTTTCTTT. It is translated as CSVEGYRDEAFF.

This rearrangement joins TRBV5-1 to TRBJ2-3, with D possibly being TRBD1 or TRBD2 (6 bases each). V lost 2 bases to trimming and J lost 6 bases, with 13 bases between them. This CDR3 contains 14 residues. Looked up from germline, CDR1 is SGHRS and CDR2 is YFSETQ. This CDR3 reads CASSFGGDRDTQYF. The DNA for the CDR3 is TGCGCCAGCAGCTTCGGGGGCGACAGGGATACGCAGTATTTT. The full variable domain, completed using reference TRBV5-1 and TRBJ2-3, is KAGVTQTPRYLIKTRGQQVTLSCSPISGHRSVSWYQQTPGQGLQFLFEYFSETQRNKGNFPGRFSGRQFSNSRSEMNVSTLELGDSALYLCASSFGGDRDTQYFGPGTRLTVL.